A selection of T cell receptor beta chains follows, all from one sample in a study of tissue T cells after allogeneic stem cell transplantation. Data came from immunoSEQ multiplex PCR; TCRdb stores just in-frame clones and leaves some out. The sample lists 4,000 to 5,000 clones, approximately 69% occurring once. The input for sequencing was duodenal tissue, taken at autopsy. These receptors were obtained from a female patient aged 18 to 50 with steroid-refractory graft-versus-host disease after an allogeneic stem cell transplant. Some of the T cells might come from the graft donor. The CDR3 runs from the conserved cysteine through the conserved F or W. A D gene is named only where the DNA matches it firmly. Where a row states a size, it is once, few, many or the class of an expanded clone; other rows omit it.

TRBJ1-2 TRBV12-3/TRBV12-4 . . CASSEGVRYTF TGTGCCAGCAGTGAGGGAGTACGCTACACCTTC
TRBJ1-1 TRBV7-2 . . CASSKSQAPNTEAFF TGTGCCAGCAGCAAATCACAGGCCCCGAACACTGAAGCTTTCTTT
TRBJ2-7 TRBV10-3 . TRBD2 CAISVTSVQTAYEQYF TGTGCCATCAGTGTGACTAGCGTTCAGACGGCATACGAGCAGTACTTC
TRBJ2-7 TRBV9 . TRBD2 CASSSGLAGYEQYF TGTGCCAGCAGCTCCGGACTAGCGGGGTACGAGCAGTACTTC
TRBJ2-7 TRBV29-1 . . CSVADSVRYEQYF TGCAGCGTCGCGGACTCCGTTAGGTACGAGCAGTACTTC
TRBJ2-5 TRBV5-1 . . CASSWWYGVETQYF TGCGCCAGCAGCTGGTGGTACGGGGTTGAGACCCAGTACTTC
TRBJ1-1 TRBV5-4 . . CASSQTGGGVAFF TGTGCCAGCAGCCAGACGGGGGGAGGGGTAGCTTTCTTT
TRBJ1-1 TRBV9 . . CASSPRQDVNTEAFF TGTGCCAGCAGCCCCAGACAGGATGTGAACACTGAAGCTTTCTTT
TRBJ2-5 TRBV24-1 . . CATSDPRTGETQYF TGTGCCACCAGTGATCCCCGGACGGGAGAGACCCAGTACTTC
TRBJ1-5 TRBV10-2 . . CASSEQGIGQPQHF TGCGCCAGCAGTGAGCAGGGGATCGGTCAGCCCCAGCATTTT
TRBJ2-4 TRBV3-1/TRBV3-2 . TRBD2 CASSPAEIGGATMAKNIQYF TGTGCCAGCAGCCCAGCAGAAATCGGGGGGGCGACTATGGCCAAAAACATTCAGTACTTC
TRBJ2-1 TRBV2 . TRBD2 CASKRTSGNYNEQFF TGTGCCAGCAAACGGACTAGCGGGAATTACAATGAGCAGTTCTTC
TRBJ2-3 TRBV4-1 few . CASSPHPPPRDTQYF TGCGCCAGCAGCCCGCACCCCCCCCCACGAGATACGCAGTATTTT
TRBJ1-2 TRBV6-1 . TRBD1 CASSEELGQGYGYTF TGTGCCAGCAGTGAAGAATTGGGACAGGGGTATGGCTACACCTTC
TRBJ2-7 TRBV7-8 . TRBD2 CASSLRLAGGYYEQYF TGTGCCAGCAGCTTAAGACTAGCGGGAGGGTACTACGAGCAGTACTTC
TRBJ1-2 TRBV5-1 once . CASSLRAGRTDGYTF TGCGCCAGCAGCTTGAGGGCAGGGAGGACCGATGGCTACACCTTC
TRBJ1-2 TRBV5-1 . . CASSLVAGVANYGYTF TGCGCCAGCAGCTTGGTAGCGGGGGTAGCTAACTATGGCTACACCTTC
TRBJ2-7 TRBV7-9 . . CASSLATGGRTYEQYF TGTGCCAGCAGCTTAGCGACCGGGGGAAGGACCTACGAGCAGTACTTC
TRBJ1-2 TRBV28 . . CASSLNYGYTF TGTGCCAGCAGTTTAAACTATGGCTACACCTTC
TRBJ2-5 TRBV19 . TRBD1 CASSFPGQGTSSQYF TGTGCCAGTAGTTTCCCGGGACAGGGTACATCGTCCCAGTACTTC
TRBJ1-1 TRBV5-1 few TRBD1 CASSVAGGRSAFF TGCGCCAGCAGCGTAGCAGGGGGGCGGAGTGCTTTCTTT
TRBJ1-3 TRBV2 . . CASISSGNTIYF TGTGCCAGCATCAGCTCTGGAAACACCATATATTTT
TRBJ2-5 TRBV10-3 . TRBD2 CAISRNSGGRTQYF TGTGCCATCAGTCGAAATAGCGGGGGCAGGACCCAGTACTTC